This TCR beta chain stems from a study of T cells expressing NK-cell markers. The wider study: Source material for TCR beta repertoires consisted of sorted CD3+CD56+NKG2C+, CD3+CD56+NKG2C- and CD3+CD56-NKG2C+ T cells.

Whole-study findings and limits: A handful of donors showed these clonotypes also leading the CD3+CD56-NKG2C+ fraction.

Turning to this clonotype: Its specificity is unknown.

This CDR3 spans 15 amino acids. CDR1 is SGHNT, CDR2 YYREEE, per germline (reference sequence). Production of TCR beta cDNA relied on 5'RACE template switching with UMIs. Following a re-call of the 5' RACE reads, TCRdb has one entry per CDR3 protein and lacks DNA. Its clone listing holds 200,000 to 300,000 distinct CDR3 sequences. The sequenced sample was blood T cells: a sorted CD56 or NKG2C T cell subset, CD4+ or CD8+ T cells, or bulk PBMC T cells (not recorded which). V gene TRBV5-4 combines with J gene TRBJ1-1. This sequence originates from a man aged 18 to 30 in good health. The CDR3 sequence is CASSLVIGMDTEAFF.